A single sample gave rise to the 18 T cell receptor beta chains below, sequenced in a study of T cell responses to AZD1222 COVID-19 vaccine. Method: immunoSEQ multiplex PCR; TCRdb's copy keeps in-frame clones and lacks some. The sample records more than 75,000 clones, 83% being singletons. The source material was peripheral blood, sampled 28 days after the second AZD1222 dose. The receptors shown here come from an adult who received the AZD1222 COVID-19 vaccine.

The chain joins TRBV18 to TRBJ1-1; 7 bases match TRBD1. Trimming cost V 2 bases and J 0 bases; bases outside gene matches: 12. Germline V gene lookup returns CDR1 KGHSH and CDR2 LQKENI. The CDR3 sequence is 18 residues long. The CDR3 DNA sequence: TGTGCCAGCTCACCATCACAGGGGTCTTTTCTCTTGAACACTGAAGCTTTCTTT. It codes for CASSPSQGSFLLNTEAFF.

The rearrangement uses TRBV3-1 (or the pseudogene TRBV3-2) and TRBJ1-1; no firm D call. Trimming stripped 0 bases from V and 0 bases from J, with 2 bases between. Germline V gene sequence: CDR1 LGHDT, CDR2 YNNKEL (reference sequence). The CDR3 consists of 13 residues. CDR3 bases: TGTGCCAGCAGCCAAGACGTGAACACTGAAGCTTTCTTT. Protein sequence: CASSQDVNTEAFF.

This chain uses TRBV5-1 with TRBJ1-2; perhaps TRBD1 as D (6 bases). The V gene lost 2 bases and the J gene lost 14 bases, with 16 bases spanning the gap. The CDR3 sequence is 12 residues long. Per the germline V gene, CDR1 is SGHRS and CDR2 is YFSETQ. The CDR3 DNA is TGCGCCAGCAGCTTTCTTTCACAGGGATGGACCTTC. Protein product: CASSFLSQGWTF.

This clone was counted a few times. The rearrangement joins TRBV5-4 to TRBJ2-5; perhaps TRBD2 as D (6 bases). The V end was cut by 6 bases, the J end by 1 base, with 10 bases between. Germline V gene sequence: CDR1 SGHNT, CDR2 YYREEE (reference sequence). The CDR3 runs to 13 residues. This CDR3 reads CASNVGGQETQYF. CDR3 coding DNA: TGTGCCAGCAATGTCGGGGGCCAAGAGACCCAGTACTTC.

The chain carries TRBV3-1 (or the pseudogene TRBV3-2) and TRBJ2-2; 8 bases fit TRBD2. The CDR3 has 15 residues. V dropped 6 bases and J dropped 4; count of bases not matched to a gene: 7. The germline gives CDR1 LGHDT, CDR2 YNNKEL (reference sequence). CDR3 sequence: CASRLTSGVTGELFF. The CDR3 DNA reads TGTGCCAGCAGACTTACTAGCGGAGTCACCGGGGAGCTGTTTTTT.

The V and J genes are TRBV9 and TRBJ2-6, with D uncertain. In germline, CDR1 is SGDLS, CDR2 YYNGEE. V lost 4 bases and J 0 bases, leaving 8 bases between the germline ends. CDR3 size: 15 residues. The CDR3 sequence: CASSPMVSGANVLTF. In nucleotides, the CDR3 is TGTGCCAGCAGCCCAATGGTCTCTGGGGCCAACGTCCTGACTTTC.

The chain is built from TRBV19 and TRBJ1-2, with D uncertain. The V and J ends lost 2 bases and 5 bases respectively, with 9 bases between them. This CDR3 contains 13 residues. CDR1 is LNHDA, CDR2 SQIVND, per germline (reference sequence). The DNA for the CDR3 is TGTGCCAGTAGTATAAACGTCTATTATGGCTACACCTTC. As protein: CASSINVYYGYTF.

This chain joins TRBV4-1 and TRBJ2-7; D unclear. Germline lookup yields CDR1 MGHRA and CDR2 YSYEKL. The V end lost 6 bases, the J end lost 10 bases, and 7 bases lay between the germline ends. This CDR3 region has 9 residues. The CDR3 nucleotides read TGCGCCAGCAGGGGCTACCAGTACTTC. Protein: CASRGYQYF.

The chain combines TRBV7-9 with TRBJ1-5, with TRBD1 identical over 7 bases. The CDR3 totals 14 residues. The germline gives CDR1 SEHNR, CDR2 FQNEAQ (reference sequence). V shed 7 bases, J shed 5 bases, and the junction held 8 bases outside the gene matches. For the CDR3, the DNA is TGTGCCAGCACGTTAGGGGGCATGGATCAGCCCCAGCATTTT. Translating gives CASTLGGMDQPQHF.

V is TRBV7-3 and J is TRBJ2-7; D may be TRBD1 (6 bases). V was cut by 0 bases and J by 7 bases, with 10 bases left in between. The germline V gene encodes CDR1 SGHTA and CDR2 FQGTGA. The CDR3 extends over 13 amino acids. The CDR3 DNA is TGTGCCAGCAGCTTAACCCAGGGGTATGAGCAGTACTTC. Amino acid sequence: CASSLTQGYEQYF.

The table lists this clone with a few counts. The CDR3: CASSERQFSSYEQYF. The CDR3 DNA sequence: TGTGCCAGCAGCGAACGACAGTTTTCTTCCTACGAGCAGTACTTC. This chain links TRBV7-8 with TRBJ2-7, with TRBD1 as a possible D gene (5 bases). Between the trimmed V and J ends, which lost 5 bases and 1 base, there was a span of 15 bases. In germline, CDR1 is SGHVS, CDR2 FQNEAQ. The CDR3 loop spans 15 amino acids.

The rearrangement links TRBV11-2 to TRBJ2-7; D ambiguous. V dropped 2 bases and J dropped 5 bases, with 10 bases sitting between them. CDR3 length: 13 amino acids. Germline V gene lookup returns CDR1 SGHAT and CDR2 FQNNGV. CDR3 sequence reads: CASSLITADEQYF. CDR3 coding DNA: TGTGCCAGCAGCTTAATAACTGCAGACGAGCAGTACTTC.

The V and J genes are TRBV6-2 or TRBV6-3 and TRBJ2-7, with TRBD2 as a possible D gene (6 bases). The CDR3 loop spans 16 amino acids. The V and J ends lost 0 bases and 0 bases respectively, with 12 bases between them. Germline values: CDR1 MNHEY, CDR2 SVGEGT. The DNA of the CDR3 is TGTGCCAGCAGTTACTCGATTAAGACTAGCTCCTACGAGCAGTACTTC. Amino acids: CASSYSIKTSSYEQYF.

The chain joins TRBV21-1 to TRBJ1-5. TRBV21-1 is tagged as a pseudogene. CDR3 length: 15 residues. Here the CDR3 DNA reads TGTGCCAGCAGCGTGCCTCCAGGACCGTATCAGCCCCAGCATTTT. This sequence encodes CASSVPPGPYQPQHF.

CDR3 nucleotides: TGTGCCAGCAGAATCGGGGACGAGCAGTACTTC. It specifies CASRIGDEQYF. V and J are TRBV3-1 (or the pseudogene TRBV3-2) and TRBJ2-7; a possible D gene is TRBD2 (5 bases). Germline CDR1 LGHDT, CDR2 YNNKEL (reference sequence). The CDR3 consists of 11 residues. Trimming took 6 bases from V and 5 from J, leaving 8 bases between them.

V is TRBV27 and J is TRBJ2-7, with 7 bases matching TRBD2. V lost 5 bases and J lost 2; bases outside the gene matches: 9. CDR3 length equals 15 residues. Germline V gene lookup returns CDR1 MNHEY and CDR2 SMNVEV (reference sequence). CDR3: CASSPAGRGTYEQYF. The CDR3 DNA is TGTGCCAGCAGTCCAGCGGGGCGGGGAACCTACGAGCAGTACTTC.

The V gene is TRBV27, the J gene TRBJ2-2; no clear D gene. In germline, CDR1 is MNHEY, CDR2 SMNVEV (reference sequence). The CDR3 has 13 amino acids. V lost 3 bases and J lost 0, with 2 bases in between. The CDR3 DNA reads TGTGCCAGCAGTTTGGCGAACACCGGGGAGCTGTTTTTT. It translates to CASSLANTGELFF.

This clone has a single count. V usage is TRBV5-1 and J usage is TRBJ2-3; D ambiguous. The germline CDR1 and CDR2 sequences are SGHRS and YFSETQ. Between the trimmed V and J ends, which lost 4 bases and 0 bases, there was a span of 9 bases. The CDR3 spans 14 residues. CDR3: CASSVNPSTDTQYF. CDR3 nucleotide sequence: TGCGCCAGCAGCGTAAACCCTAGCACAGATACGCAGTATTTT. The whole variable domain, filled in from reference TRBV5-1 and TRBJ2-3, reads KAGVTQTPRYLIKTRGQQVTLSCSPISGHRSVSWYQQTPGQGLQFLFEYFSETQRNKGNFPGRFSGRQFSNSRSEMNVSTLELGDSALYLCASSVNPSTDTQYFGPGTRLTVL.